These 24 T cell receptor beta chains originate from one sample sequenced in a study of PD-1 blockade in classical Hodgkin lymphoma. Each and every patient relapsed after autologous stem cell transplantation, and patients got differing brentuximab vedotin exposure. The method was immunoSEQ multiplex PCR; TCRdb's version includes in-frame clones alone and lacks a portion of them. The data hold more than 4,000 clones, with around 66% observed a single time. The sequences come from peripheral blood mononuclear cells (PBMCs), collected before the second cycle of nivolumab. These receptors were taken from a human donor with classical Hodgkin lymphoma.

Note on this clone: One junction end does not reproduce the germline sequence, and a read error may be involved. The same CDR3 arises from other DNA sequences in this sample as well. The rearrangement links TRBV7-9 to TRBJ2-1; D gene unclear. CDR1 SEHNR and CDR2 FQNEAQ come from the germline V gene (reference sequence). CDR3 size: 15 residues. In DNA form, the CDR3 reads TGCGCCAGCAGCTTAGGGATGGGGATACACAATGAGCAGTTCTTC. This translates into CASSLGMGIHNEQFF.

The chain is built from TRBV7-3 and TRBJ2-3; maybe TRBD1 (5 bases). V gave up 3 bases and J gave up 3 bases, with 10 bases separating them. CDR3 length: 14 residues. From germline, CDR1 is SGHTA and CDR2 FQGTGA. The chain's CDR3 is CASSFGHKTDTQYF. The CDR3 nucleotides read TGTGCCAGCAGCTTTGGACATAAGACAGATACGCAGTATTTT. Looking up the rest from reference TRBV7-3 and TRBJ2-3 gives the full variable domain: GAGVSQTPSNKVTEKGKYVELRCDPISGHTALYWYRQSLGQGPEFLIYFQGTGAADDSGLPNDRFFAVRPEGSVSTLKIQRTERGDSAVYLCASSFGHKTDTQYFGPGTRLTVL.

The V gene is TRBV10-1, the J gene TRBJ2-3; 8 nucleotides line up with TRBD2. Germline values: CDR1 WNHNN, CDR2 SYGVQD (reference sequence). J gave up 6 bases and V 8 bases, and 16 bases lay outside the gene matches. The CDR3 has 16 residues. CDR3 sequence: CASPSGTSREGDTQYF. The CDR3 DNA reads TGCGCCAGCCCATCCGGGACTAGTAGGGAGGGCGATACGCAGTATTTT.

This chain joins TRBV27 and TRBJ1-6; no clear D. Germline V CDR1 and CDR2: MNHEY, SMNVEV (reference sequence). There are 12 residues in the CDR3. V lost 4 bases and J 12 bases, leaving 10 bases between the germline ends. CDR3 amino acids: CASSYRGLPLHF. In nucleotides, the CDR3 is TGTGCCAGCAGTTACCGCGGGTTACCCCTCCACTTT.

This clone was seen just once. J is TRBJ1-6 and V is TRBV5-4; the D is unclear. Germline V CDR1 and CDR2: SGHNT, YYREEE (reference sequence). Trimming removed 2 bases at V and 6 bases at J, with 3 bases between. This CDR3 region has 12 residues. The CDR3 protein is CASSFPNSPLHF. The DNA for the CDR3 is TGTGCCAGCAGCTTCCCTAATTCACCCCTCCACTTT.

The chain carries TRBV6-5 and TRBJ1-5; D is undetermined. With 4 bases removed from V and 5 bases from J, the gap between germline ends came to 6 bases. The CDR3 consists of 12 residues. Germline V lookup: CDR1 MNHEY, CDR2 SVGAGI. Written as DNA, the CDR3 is TGTGCCAGCAGTTCTCGCGATCAGCCCCAGCATTTT. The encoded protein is CASSSRDQPQHF.

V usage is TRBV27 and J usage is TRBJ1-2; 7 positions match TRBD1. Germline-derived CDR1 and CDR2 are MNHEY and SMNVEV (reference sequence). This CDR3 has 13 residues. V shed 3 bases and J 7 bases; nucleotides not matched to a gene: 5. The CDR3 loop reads CASSFKGAAGYTF. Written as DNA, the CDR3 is TGTGCCAGCAGTTTCAAGGGGGCGGCTGGCTACACCTTC.

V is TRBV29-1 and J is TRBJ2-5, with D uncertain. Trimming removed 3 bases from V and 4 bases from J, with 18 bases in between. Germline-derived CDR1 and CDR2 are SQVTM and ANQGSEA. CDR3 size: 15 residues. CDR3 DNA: TGCAGCGTTGATAGGGCCATCAACCCGGGAGAGACCCAGTACTTC. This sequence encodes CSVDRAINPGETQYF.

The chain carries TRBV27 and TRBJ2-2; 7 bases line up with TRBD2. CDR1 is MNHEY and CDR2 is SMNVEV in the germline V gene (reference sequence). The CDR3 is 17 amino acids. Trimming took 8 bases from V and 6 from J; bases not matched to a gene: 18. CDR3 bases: TGTGCCAGCGGCCCGGGAAGAAGGCCTCGGGGGGCCGGGGAGCTGTTTTTT. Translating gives CASGPGRRPRGAGELFF.

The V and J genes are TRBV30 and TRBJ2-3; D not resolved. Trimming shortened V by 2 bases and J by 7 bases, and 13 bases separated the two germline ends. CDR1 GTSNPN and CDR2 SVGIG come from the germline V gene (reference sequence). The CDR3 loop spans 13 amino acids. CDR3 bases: TGTGCCTGGAGTCCCGGTTCCCAAAATACGCAGTATTTT. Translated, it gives CAWSPGSQNTQYF.

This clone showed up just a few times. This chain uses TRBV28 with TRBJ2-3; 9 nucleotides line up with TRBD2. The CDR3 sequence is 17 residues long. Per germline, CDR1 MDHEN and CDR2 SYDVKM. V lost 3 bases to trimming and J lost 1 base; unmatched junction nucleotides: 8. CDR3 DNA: TGTGCCAGCAGTTTCGGCGGGAGGGCCGGGGGCACAGATACGCAGTATTTT. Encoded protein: CASSFGGRAGGTDTQYF.

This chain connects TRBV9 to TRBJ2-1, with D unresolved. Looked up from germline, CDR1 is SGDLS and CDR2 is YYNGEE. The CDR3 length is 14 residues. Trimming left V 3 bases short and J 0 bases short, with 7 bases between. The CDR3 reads CASSGGSSYNEQFF. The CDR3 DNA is TGTGCCAGCAGCGGAGGATCCTCCTACAATGAGCAGTTCTTC.

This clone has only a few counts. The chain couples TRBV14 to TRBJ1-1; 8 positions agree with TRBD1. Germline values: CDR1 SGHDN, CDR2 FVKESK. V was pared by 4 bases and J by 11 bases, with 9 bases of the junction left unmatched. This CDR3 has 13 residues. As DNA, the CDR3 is TGTGCCAGCAGCCGTCGGACAGGGCTTGGGGCTTTCTTT. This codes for CASSRRTGLGAFF.

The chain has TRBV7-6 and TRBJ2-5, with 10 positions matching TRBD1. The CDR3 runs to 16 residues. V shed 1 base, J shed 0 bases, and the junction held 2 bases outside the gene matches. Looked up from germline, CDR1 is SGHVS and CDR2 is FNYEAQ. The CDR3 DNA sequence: TGTGCCAGCAGCTTAGGTGGGACAGGGGACCAAGAGACCCAGTACTTC. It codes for CASSLGGTGDQETQYF.

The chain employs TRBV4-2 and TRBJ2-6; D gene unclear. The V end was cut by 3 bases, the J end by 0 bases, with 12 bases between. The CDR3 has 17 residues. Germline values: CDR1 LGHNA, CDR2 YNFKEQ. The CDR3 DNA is TGTGCCAGCAGCCACTCCGGACGGACCTCTGGGGCCAACGTCCTGACTTTC. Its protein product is CASSHSGRTSGANVLTF.

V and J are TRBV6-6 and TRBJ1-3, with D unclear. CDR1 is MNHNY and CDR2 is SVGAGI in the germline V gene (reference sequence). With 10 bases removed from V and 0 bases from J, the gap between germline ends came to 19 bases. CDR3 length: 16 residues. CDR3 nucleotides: TGTGCCACCGGGGTGGAGAGAGGATACTCTGGAAACACCATATATTTT. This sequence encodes CATGVERGYSGNTIYF.

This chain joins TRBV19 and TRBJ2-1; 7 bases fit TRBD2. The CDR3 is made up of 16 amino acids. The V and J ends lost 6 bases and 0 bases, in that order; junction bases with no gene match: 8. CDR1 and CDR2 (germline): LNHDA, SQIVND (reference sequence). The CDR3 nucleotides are TGTGCCAGTAGGAATCGCGGGGGAAGCTCCTACAATGAGCAGTTCTTC. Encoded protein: CASRNRGGSSYNEQFF.

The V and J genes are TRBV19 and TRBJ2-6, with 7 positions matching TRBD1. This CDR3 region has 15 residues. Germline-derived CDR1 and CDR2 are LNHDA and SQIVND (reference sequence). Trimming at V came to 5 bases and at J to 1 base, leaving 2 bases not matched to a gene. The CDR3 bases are TGTGCCAGTAGTCTACAGGGGTCTGGGGCCAACGTCCTGACTTTC. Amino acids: CASSLQGSGANVLTF. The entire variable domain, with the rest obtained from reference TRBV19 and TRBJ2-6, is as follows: DGGITQSPKYLFRKEGQNVTLSCEQNLNHDAMYWYRQDPGQGLRLIYYSQIVNDFQKGDIAEGYSVSREKKESFPLTVTSAQKNPTAFYLCASSLQGSGANVLTFGAGSRLTVL.

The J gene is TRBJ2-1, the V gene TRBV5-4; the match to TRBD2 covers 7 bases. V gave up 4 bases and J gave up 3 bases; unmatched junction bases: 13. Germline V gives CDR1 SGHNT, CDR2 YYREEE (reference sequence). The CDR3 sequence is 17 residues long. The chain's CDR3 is CASSRVLGGSHYNEQFF. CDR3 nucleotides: TGTGCCAGCAGCCGTGTCTTGGGCGGGAGCCACTACAATGAGCAGTTCTTC.

The CDR3 loop is CASSLRRGAAFF. As DNA, the CDR3 is TGTGCCAGCAGCTTAAGGCGGGGTGCAGCTTTCTTT. The V gene is TRBV7-9, the J gene TRBJ1-1; unclear D gene. Germline V gives CDR1 SEHNR, CDR2 FQNEAQ (reference sequence). V lost 2 bases, J lost 10 bases, and 11 bases lay in between. The CDR3 is made up of 12 amino acids.

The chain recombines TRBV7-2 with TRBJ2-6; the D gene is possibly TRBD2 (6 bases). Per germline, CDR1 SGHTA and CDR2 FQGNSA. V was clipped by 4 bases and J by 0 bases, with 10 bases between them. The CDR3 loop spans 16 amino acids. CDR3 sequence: CASSSDSGSGANVLTF. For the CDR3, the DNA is TGTGCCAGCAGCTCCGATAGCGGCTCTGGGGCCAACGTCCTGACTTTC.

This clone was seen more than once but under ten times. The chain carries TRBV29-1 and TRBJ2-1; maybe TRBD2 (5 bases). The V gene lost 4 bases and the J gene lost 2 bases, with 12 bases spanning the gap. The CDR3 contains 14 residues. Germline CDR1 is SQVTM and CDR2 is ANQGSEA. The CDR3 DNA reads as TGCAGCGTTGGTCGGGGAGTCGCCTACAATGAGCAGTTCTTC. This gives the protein CSVGRGVAYNEQFF.

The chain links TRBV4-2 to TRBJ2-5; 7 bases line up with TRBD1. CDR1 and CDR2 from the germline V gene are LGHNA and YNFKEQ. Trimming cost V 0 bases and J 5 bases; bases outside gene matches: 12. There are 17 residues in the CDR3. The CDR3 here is CASSQESPGQPWETQYF. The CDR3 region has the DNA TGTGCCAGCAGCCAAGAATCTCCGGGACAGCCTTGGGAGACCCAGTACTTC.

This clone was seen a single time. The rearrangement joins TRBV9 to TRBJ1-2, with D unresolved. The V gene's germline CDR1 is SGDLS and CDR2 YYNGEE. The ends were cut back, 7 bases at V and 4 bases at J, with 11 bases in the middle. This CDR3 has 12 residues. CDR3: CASGRKTYGYTF. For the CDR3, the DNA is TGTGCCAGCGGGCGGAAGACCTATGGCTACACCTTC.